Detailed here is one T cell receptor (beta chain). This sample is drawn from a study of blood T cell repertoires in COVID-19. About the study: The samples span acute and convalescent COVID-19 from the United States, Italy and Spain. PBMCs, B-cell-depleted T cells, or T cells provided the cDNA or gDNA that made up the material.

V lost 6 bases and J lost 2, with 14 bases in between. CDR3 size: 15 residues. Germline values: CDR1 SNHLY, CDR2 FYNNEI. How the authors handled the data: Reference gene primer amplification gave nucleated cell count estimates. Assay used: immunoSEQ multiplex PCR; TCRdb lists only in-frame clones, some missing. That table supplies the V and J calls and clone size; D and trimming were determined from the DNA. This table has a few hundred thousand clones, approximately 83% appearing once. The sequence came from a woman in her seventies with acute or convalescent COVID-19. This sequence joins TRBV2 and TRBJ1-3, with D perhaps matching TRBD1 (6 bases). The sample consisted of peripheral blood. CDR3 sequence: CASRGTGTTGNTIYF. The CDR3 coding sequence is TGTGCCAGCAGGGGCACAGGGACCACTGGAAACACCATATATTTT.